Below, 30 T cell receptor beta chains from the same sample are listed, as sequenced in a study of cytomegalovirus exposure and HLA in healthy donors. The PCR had 60 Vbeta and 13 Jbeta primers. The repertoire was sequenced with immunoSEQ multiplex PCR; TCRdb's copy has only in-frame clones and lacks some. This table holds 85,000 to 90,000 clones, about 75% found once. Sequenced: PBMCs. Receptors were obtained from a man aged 30 to 45 in good health and CMV-seropositive.

This clone has just one count. The chain uses TRBV5-4 and TRBJ2-5; TRBD2 aligns across 10 bases. Near its end, the DNA agrees better with TRBJ2-7, so the J call may be wrong. Germline V gives CDR1 SGHNT, CDR2 YYREEE (reference sequence). This CDR3 is built from 15 residues. This CDR3 is CASSRPSGGTNEQYF. The CDR3 nucleotides read TGTGCCAGCAGCCGACCTAGCGGGGGCACGAACGAGCAGTACTTC.

V gene TRBV6-1 combines with J gene TRBJ1-2; TRBD1 aligns across 10 bases. The CDR3 consists of 18 residues. Germline V CDR1 and CDR2: MNHNS, SASEGT. J was trimmed by 4 bases and V by 3 bases; bases with no gene match: 14. CDR3 in DNA: TGTGCCAGCAGTGAGCTCCGGGACAGGGGCGGTAGGTCCTATGGCTACACCTTC. Translation gives CASSELRDRGGRSYGYTF.

The chain couples TRBV5-8 to TRBJ1-1; TRBD1 agrees at 8 bases. Germline values: CDR1 SGHTS, CDR2 YDEGEE. V dropped 4 bases and J dropped 1; count of bases not matched to a gene: 3. The CDR3 is 14 residues long. The CDR3 is CASSTGTGNTEAFF. For the CDR3, the DNA is TGTGCCAGCAGCACCGGGACAGGGAACACTGAAGCTTTCTTT.

This clone was seen just once. The chain recombines TRBV27 with TRBJ2-5, with a possible D match to TRBD1 (6 bases). The CDR3 runs to 15 residues. Germline V gene sequence: CDR1 MNHEY, CDR2 SMNVEV (reference sequence). V lost 6 bases, J lost 2 bases, and 16 bases lay in between. CDR3 sequence reads: CASRGHGGWQETQYF. The CDR3, as DNA: TGTGCCAGCAGAGGGCATGGGGGCTGGCAAGAGACCCAGTACTTC.

The chain combines TRBV27 with TRBJ2-1; D gene unclear. CDR3 length equals 13 residues. V lost 6 bases to trimming and J lost 4 bases, with 10 bases between them. The germline CDR1 and CDR2 sequences are MNHEY and SMNVEV (reference sequence). CDR3 in amino acids: CASRALAYNEQFF. CDR3 in DNA: TGTGCCAGCAGGGCCCTCGCTTACAATGAGCAGTTCTTC.

There are a few counts of this clone. The gene calls are TRBV6-1 and TRBJ2-1; 13 bases match TRBD2. V was clipped by 3 bases and J by 6 bases; unmatched bases: 2. The CDR3 consists of 15 residues. Germline lookup yields CDR1 MNHNS and CDR2 SASEGT. The CDR3 loop is CASSDTSGGANEQFF. The CDR3, as DNA: TGTGCCAGCAGTGACACTAGCGGGGGGGCCAATGAGCAGTTCTTC.

In regard to this clone: At the DNA level, this CDR3 is encoded by other sequences in the same sample as well. This chain joins TRBV9 and TRBJ1-1; TRBD1 is a possible D gene (5 bases). V was cut by 0 bases and J by 4 bases, with 13 bases left in between. Per germline, CDR1 SGDLS and CDR2 YYNGEE. This CDR3 spans 15 amino acids. CDR3 sequence reads: CASSVAQGGPTEAFF. For the CDR3, the DNA is TGTGCCAGCAGCGTAGCTCAGGGAGGGCCCACTGAAGCTTTCTTT.

The chain links TRBV5-1 to TRBJ1-2; 11 nucleotides align to TRBD1. The V and J ends lost 0 bases and 2 bases, in that order; junction bases with no gene match: 3. Germline lookup yields CDR1 SGHRS and CDR2 YFSETQ. The CDR3 covers 16 residues. Written as DNA, the CDR3 is TGCGCCAGCAGCTTGGGGGACAGGGGGGCGAACTATGGCTACACCTTC. Amino acid sequence: CASSLGDRGANYGYTF.

J is TRBJ1-5 and V is TRBV6-1; possibly TRBD1 for D (6 bases). V shed 7 bases and J shed 4 bases, with 14 bases lying between them. The CDR3 covers 14 residues. Germline CDR1 and CDR2: MNHNS and SASEGT. The CDR3 here is CASTGGGRNQPQHF. CDR3 coding DNA: TGTGCCAGCACCGGGGGGGGCAGGAATCAGCCCCAGCATTTT.

This chain joins TRBV15 and TRBJ2-4, with D hard to call. V lost 0 bases and J lost 2, with 11 bases in between. CDR3 length equals 16 residues. CDR1 and CDR2 (germline): LNHNV, YYDKDF (reference sequence). CDR3: CATSRDGRPTKNIQYF. In nucleotides, the CDR3 is TGTGCCACCAGCAGAGACGGTCGTCCGACCAAAAACATTCAGTACTTC. Full variable domain (missing parts from reference TRBV15 and TRBJ2-4): DAMVIQNPRYQVTQFGKPVTLSCSQTLNHNVMYWYQQKSSQAPKLLFHYYDKDFNNEADTPDNFQSRRPNTSFCFLDIRSPGLGDTAMYLCATSRDGRPTKNIQYFGAGTRLSVL.

V usage is TRBV19 and J usage is TRBJ1-5; 9 nucleotides align to TRBD1. Germline CDR1 and CDR2: LNHDA and SQIVND (reference sequence). Germline trimming cut 5 bases from V and 1 base from J; bases unmatched to any gene: 6. The CDR3 runs 16 residues. Written as DNA, the CDR3 is TGTGCCAGTAGTCCGAGACAGGGGGTGAGCAATCAGCCCCAGCATTTT. It yields the protein CASSPRQGVSNQPQHF.

The rearrangement links TRBV18 to TRBJ1-1, with TRBD1 identical over 9 bases. V lost 2 bases and J lost 1; bases outside the gene matches: 2. The V gene's germline CDR1 is KGHSH and CDR2 LQKENI. The length of the CDR3 is 15 residues. Here the CDR3 reads CASSPTGQGNTEAFF. As DNA, the CDR3 is TGTGCCAGCTCACCAACGGGACAGGGGAACACTGAAGCTTTCTTT.

The chain recombines TRBV5-4 with TRBJ2-2; maybe TRBD2 (5 bases). V lost 0 bases, J lost 10 bases, and 7 bases lay in between. The CDR3 spans 12 residues. Germline V gene lookup returns CDR1 SGHNT and CDR2 YYREEE (reference sequence). The CDR3 is CASSLGGSELFF. CDR3 bases: TGTGCCAGCAGCTTGGGAGGGTCGGAGCTGTTTTTT.

CDR3 in DNA: TGTGCCAGCAGTTTAAGCGGGGGTGGCTACACCTTC. This codes for CASSLSGGGYTF. V and J are TRBV28 and TRBJ1-2, with TRBD1 as a possible D gene (5 bases). This CDR3 spans 12 amino acids. Trimming took off 2 bases at V and 7 bases at J, with 8 bases between the two ends. Looked up from germline, CDR1 is MDHEN and CDR2 is SYDVKM.

The CDR3 loop is CASSPQGNQPQHF. The CDR3 DNA is TGTGCCAGCAGCCCACAGGGGAATCAGCCCCAGCATTTT. This chain connects TRBV7-3 to TRBJ1-5; TRBD1 aligns across 7 bases. This CDR3 has 13 amino acids. With V trimmed by 5 bases and J by 4 bases, 2 bases remained unmatched. CDR1 and CDR2 from the germline V gene are SGHTA and FQGTGA.

The V call is TRBV10-3, the J call TRBJ2-7, with 10 bases lining up with TRBD1. Germline V gives CDR1 ENHRY, CDR2 SYGVKD. V gave up 9 bases and J gave up 5 bases; unmatched junction bases: 7. The CDR3 spans 13 residues. The CDR3 bases are TGTGCCATAGGGGACAGGGGCCCTCACGAGCAGTACTTC. It translates to CAIGDRGPHEQYF.

This chain connects TRBV4-3 to TRBJ1-5; tentative D call: TRBD1 (5 bases). This CDR3 has 15 residues. Germline V gives CDR1 LGHNA, CDR2 YSLEER. Deletions cut 4 bases from V and 3 bases from J, with 13 bases between. The chain's CDR3 is CASSPGRDLNQPQHF. The DNA of the CDR3 is TGCGCCAGCAGCCCCGGGCGGGACCTCAATCAGCCCCAGCATTTT.

As to this clone: The junction departs from germline at one end; a sequencing error may be responsible. The rearrangement joins TRBV5-1 to TRBJ2-7, with 7 bases aligning to TRBD2. The germline V gene encodes CDR1 SGHRS and CDR2 YFSETQ. The CDR3 is 14 amino acids. This CDR3 is CASSLVTSSHEQYF. CDR3 bases: TGCGCCAGCAGCTTGGTGACTAGCTCCCACGAGCAGTACTTC.

CDR3 DNA: TGTGCCAGCAGCTTGGGGGACAGGGTCCACACCGGGGAGCTGTTTTTT. Protein product: CASSLGDRVHTGELFF. V usage is TRBV5-5 and J usage is TRBJ2-2; 9 positions match TRBD1. Germline trimming cut 0 bases from V and 3 bases from J; bases unmatched to any gene: 3. The CDR3 extends over 16 amino acids. CDR1 and CDR2 from the germline V gene are SGHKS and YYEKEE (reference sequence).

The chain is built from TRBV19 and TRBJ1-5; 8 nucleotides agree with TRBD1. The CDR3 is 16 residues long. V shed 3 bases and J 4 bases; nucleotides not matched to a gene: 8. Germline assignment: CDR1 LNHDA and CDR2 SQIVND (reference sequence). The CDR3 DNA reads TGTGCCAGTAGTATTTTCGACAGGGGCGTAAATCAGCCCCAGCATTTT. Protein product: CASSIFDRGVNQPQHF. Full variable domain (remainder filled in from reference TRBV19 and TRBJ1-5): DGGITQSPKYLFRKEGQNVTLSCEQNLNHDAMYWYRQDPGQGLRLIYYSQIVNDFQKGDIAEGYSVSREKKESFPLTVTSAQKNPTAFYLCASSIFDRGVNQPQHFGDGTRLSIL.

The V call is TRBV7-3, the J call TRBJ1-2; 8 bases map to TRBD1. In germline, CDR1 is SGHTA, CDR2 FQGTGA. Trimming at V came to 7 bases and at J to 8 bases, leaving 15 bases not matched to a gene. This CDR3 contains 15 residues. CDR3 DNA: TGTGCCAGCACTGACAGACCCAGGGGGCTCGGAGGCTACACCTTC. Amino acid sequence: CASTDRPRGLGGYTF.

This sequence joins TRBV2 and TRBJ2-3; tentatively, D is TRBD2 (7 bases). Germline loops: CDR1 SNHLY, CDR2 FYNNEI. Trimming stripped 1 base from V and 4 bases from J, with 12 bases between. The CDR3 spans 15 residues. The CDR3 DNA reads TGTGCCAGCAGTGAAGTGGGGGGGCGTTCAGATACGCAGTATTTT. Amino acid sequence: CASSEVGGRSDTQYF.

Turning to this clone: At one boundary the junction diverges from the germline segment, which might be a read error. The genes are TRBV7-9 and TRBJ1-5, with 10 bases lining up with TRBD1. Germline CDR1 is SEHNR and CDR2 is FQNEAQ (reference sequence). This CDR3 has 16 amino acids. The CDR3 reads CSSSLAPGQGFSPQHF. The CDR3 nucleotides are TGTTCCAGCAGCTTAGCACCGGGACAGGGGTTTTCGCCCCAGCATTTT.

The chain couples TRBV9 to TRBJ2-1, with 14 positions matching TRBD2. The V gene end was trimmed by 0 bases and the J gene end by 5 bases; junction bases not matched to a gene: 4. Per the germline V gene, CDR1 is SGDLS and CDR2 is YYNGEE. The CDR3 loop spans 17 amino acids. CDR3 amino acids: CASSVGLGLAGDNEQFF. In nucleotides, the CDR3 is TGTGCCAGCAGCGTAGGTTTGGGACTAGCGGGGGACAATGAGCAGTTCTTC.

The genes are TRBV18 and TRBJ2-7; a weak D match, TRBD2 (6 bases). CDR3 length equals 13 residues. Germline V gene sequence: CDR1 KGHSH, CDR2 LQKENI. Trimming shortened V by 2 bases and J by 3 bases, and 8 bases separated the two germline ends. DNA for the CDR3: TGTGCCAGCTCACCAGCGGGGCACTACGAGCAGTACTTC. As protein: CASSPAGHYEQYF.

The V gene is TRBV2, the J gene TRBJ2-3; TRBD2 might be the D (5 bases). The CDR3 is made up of 14 amino acids. Germline CDR1 and CDR2: SNHLY and FYNNEI. Trimming removed 4 bases from V and 2 bases from J, with 10 bases in between. DNA for the CDR3: TGTGCCAGCAGTGCTGAGGGTAACACAGATACGCAGTATTTT. Protein sequence: CASSAEGNTDTQYF.

This clone has just a few counts. Its ends do not fully match the called genes, so a read error is possible. The rearrangement uses TRBV5-1 and TRBJ2-7; a possible D gene is TRBD1 (6 bases). Germline assignment: CDR1 SGHRS and CDR2 YFSETQ. CDR3 length equals 12 residues. The CDR3 region is CASRLGAYEQYF. CDR3 nucleotide sequence: TGCGCCAGCAGGTTGGGGGCATACGAGCAGTACTTC.

V is TRBV7-3 and J is TRBJ2-3; a weak D match, TRBD1 (7 bases). Trimming took 3 bases from V and 2 from J, leaving 12 bases between them. The CDR3 is 15 residues long. The germline CDR1 and CDR2 sequences are SGHTA and FQGTGA. CDR3 residues: CASSFQGGNTDTQYF. The CDR3 DNA reads TGTGCCAGCAGCTTCCAGGGGGGAAACACAGATACGCAGTATTTT. Full variable domain (remainder filled in from reference TRBV7-3 and TRBJ2-3): GAGVSQTPSNKVTEKGKYVELRCDPISGHTALYWYRQSLGQGPEFLIYFQGTGAADDSGLPNDRFFAVRPEGSVSTLKIQRTERGDSAVYLCASSFQGGNTDTQYFGPGTRLTVL.

On this clone: Different DNA sequences within this sample yield the same CDR3. The gene calls are TRBV6-1 and TRBJ1-2, with no clear D. The V end lost 1 base, the J end lost 0 bases, and 12 bases lay between the germline ends. The germline gives CDR1 MNHNS, CDR2 SASEGT. The CDR3 spans 16 residues. The CDR3 nucleotides read TGTGCCAGCAGTGAAGTCTTTCCCGGAGCTAACTATGGCTACACCTTC. It encodes CASSEVFPGANYGYTF.

This clone has ten or more counts. The rearrangement links TRBV4-2 to TRBJ2-3; 9 bases agree with TRBD2. This CDR3 region has 16 residues. J was trimmed by 2 bases and V by 2 bases; bases with no gene match: 5. Per germline, CDR1 LGHNA and CDR2 YNFKEQ. This chain's CDR3 is CASSQTSSGATDTQYF. CDR3 nucleotides: TGTGCCAGCAGCCAAACCTCTAGCGGGGCCACAGATACGCAGTATTTT.